One sample yielded the 24 T cell receptor beta chains listed below, sequenced in a study of blood T cell repertoires in COVID-19. The table came from immunoSEQ multiplex PCR; TCRdb's copy has only in-frame clones and leaves some out. The sample yields 300,000 to 400,000 clones, 90% seen once. The sequenced sample was PBMCs or T cells enriched from blood (not recorded which). These receptors came from a man aged 55 to 69 who had recovered from COVID-19.

The V gene is TRBV27, the J gene TRBJ2-5; TRBD1 might be the D (5 bases). V dropped 3 bases and J dropped 1 base, with 9 bases sitting between them. Germline V CDR1 and CDR2: MNHEY, SMNVEV (reference sequence). The CDR3 has 14 amino acids. CDR3 DNA: TGTGCCAGCAGTTTGGTAACAGGCCAAGAGACCCAGTACTTC. It yields the protein CASSLVTGQETQYF.

The chain couples TRBV7-3 to TRBJ2-3; 8 bases agree with TRBD2. J lost 9 bases, V lost 5 bases, and 10 bases had no gene match. The length of the CDR3 is 14 residues. Germline V gene lookup returns CDR1 SGHTA and CDR2 FQGTGA. The CDR3 spells CASSPGTSSWTQYF. The CDR3 DNA is TGTGCCAGCAGCCCGGGGACTAGTAGTTGGACGCAGTATTTT. Using reference TRBV7-3 and TRBJ2-3 for the parts outside the CDR3, the full variable domain is GAGVSQTPSNKVTEKGKYVELRCDPISGHTALYWYRQSLGQGPEFLIYFQGTGAADDSGLPNDRFFAVRPEGSVSTLKIQRTERGDSAVYLCASSPGTSSWTQYFGPGTRLTVL.

J is TRBJ2-1 and V is TRBV11-3; D not certain. This CDR3 is 13 amino acids long. CDR1 is SGHNT, CDR2 YENEEA, per germline. V was shortened by 2 bases and J by 9 bases, with 11 bases between the two germline ends. The CDR3 DNA reads TGTGCCAGCAGCTTACGGTCTCCGGGTGAGCAGTTCTTC. This translates into CASSLRSPGEQFF.

The genes are TRBV19 and TRBJ2-2; D unclear. The V end was cut by 1 base, the J end by 9 bases, with 12 bases between. CDR3 length: 14 amino acids. CDR1 LNHDA and CDR2 SQIVND come from the germline V gene (reference sequence). This CDR3 reads CASSIGPTSRELFF. CDR3 nucleotide sequence: TGTGCCAGTAGTATAGGCCCTACGTCGCGGGAGCTGTTTTTT.

The V and J genes are TRBV7-2 and TRBJ2-1; 7 nucleotides line up with TRBD1. Germline V CDR1 and CDR2: SGHTA, FQGNSA. Unmatched junction bases numbered 6, after V lost 4 bases and J lost 0 bases. The CDR3 consists of 16 residues. CDR3 residues: CASSWTGTSSYNEQFF. Here the CDR3 DNA reads TGTGCCAGCAGCTGGACAGGCACAAGCTCCTACAATGAGCAGTTCTTC.

V is TRBV5-1 and J is TRBJ2-3; no clear D. V lost 0 bases, J lost 9 bases, and 14 bases lay in between. Germline lookup yields CDR1 SGHRS and CDR2 YFSETQ. The CDR3 consists of 14 residues. The CDR3 DNA sequence: TGCGCCAGCAGCTTGGAGTCCCAAGCAAACACGCAGTATTTT. Residues: CASSLESQANTQYF. The complete variable domain, with remaining parts taken from reference TRBV5-1 and TRBJ2-3, reads KAGVTQTPRYLIKTRGQQVTLSCSPISGHRSVSWYQQTPGQGLQFLFEYFSETQRNKGNFPGRFSGRQFSNSRSEMNVSTLELGDSALYLCASSLESQANTQYFGPGTRLTVL.

This rearrangement joins TRBV7-2 to TRBJ2-2, with TRBD2 matching 8 bases. Germline V gives CDR1 SGHTA, CDR2 FQGNSA. The length of the CDR3 is 16 residues. The ends lost 3 bases at V and 6 bases at J; junction bases unmatched: 9. The DNA for the CDR3 is TGTGCCAGCAGCTTCCAAAGCGGGAGTCCGGCCGGGGAGCTGTTTTTT. It is translated as CASSFQSGSPAGELFF.

This clone is a singleton in its sample. V usage is TRBV19 and J usage is TRBJ2-1, with 14 bases aligning to TRBD2. V lost 5 bases, J lost 7 bases, and 4 bases stayed unmatched. The germline V gene encodes CDR1 LNHDA and CDR2 SQIVND (reference sequence). This CDR3 has 15 residues. The CDR3 here is CASSLRTSGRNEQFF. DNA of the CDR3: TGTGCCAGTAGTCTTAGGACTAGCGGGAGGAATGAGCAGTTCTTC.

V and J are TRBV9 and TRBJ1-1; D is unresolved. Germline loops: CDR1 SGDLS, CDR2 YYNGEE. Trimming pared 0 bases from V and 5 bases from J, leaving 14 bases between. CDR3 size: 15 residues. CDR3 sequence: CASSVATEGGTEAFF. CDR3 DNA sequence: TGTGCCAGCAGCGTAGCTACGGAGGGAGGGACTGAAGCTTTCTTT.

As regards this clone: At one end the junction does not follow the germline gene, possibly because of a read error. The gene calls are TRBV18 and TRBJ1-2; possibly TRBD1 for D (5 bases). This CDR3 has 13 residues. Germline values: CDR1 KGHSH, CDR2 LQKENI. The CDR3 DNA sequence: TGTGCCAGCTCACCACCGTTTTCAGGGTCCCACGCCTTC. It codes for CASSPPFSGSHAF. The variable domain in full, completed from reference TRBV18 and TRBJ1-2, reads NAGVMQNPRHLVRRRGQEARLRCSPMKGHSHVYWYRQLPEEGLKFMVYLQKENIIDESGMPKERFSAEFPKEGPSILRIQQVVRGDSAAYFCASSPPFSGSHAFGSGTRLTVV.

CDR3 nucleotide sequence: TGTGCCACCCGGACAGGGGCGCCTGAAGCTTTCTTT. Translated, it gives CATRTGAPEAFF. The chain employs TRBV10-3 and TRBJ1-1; 9 bases line up with TRBD1. The CDR3 consists of 12 residues. Trimming at V came to 10 bases and at J to 6 bases, leaving 6 bases not matched to a gene. Germline CDR1 and CDR2: ENHRY and SYGVKD.

The V gene is TRBV5-4, the J gene TRBJ1-2; TRBD1 agrees at 7 bases. Germline CDR1 SGHNT, CDR2 YYREEE (reference sequence). V shed 3 bases, J shed 8 bases, and the junction held 4 bases outside the gene matches. The CDR3 is 12 residues long. CDR3 residues: CASSSTGRGYTF. The CDR3 DNA sequence: TGTGCCAGCAGCTCGACAGGGAGAGGCTACACCTTC.

This CDR3 reads CASSLGQGSYEQYF. CDR3 sequence (DNA): TGTGCCAGCTCACTGGGACAGGGTTCTTACGAGCAGTACTTC. This chain links TRBV18 with TRBJ2-7; 9 bases fit TRBD1. Germline-derived CDR1 and CDR2 are KGHSH and LQKENI. V lost 4 bases and J lost 4; bases outside the gene matches: 5. CDR3 size: 14 residues.

The gene calls are TRBV19 and TRBJ1-6; TRBD1 is a possible D gene (6 bases). Germline-derived CDR1 and CDR2 are LNHDA and SQIVND (reference sequence). The CDR3 covers 13 residues. V lost 3 bases, J lost 7 bases, and 7 bases lay in between. The DNA for the CDR3 is TGTGCCAGTAGTATTGACAGGAATTCACCCCTCCACTTT. This encodes CASSIDRNSPLHF.

Comment on this clone: This sample also contains other DNA sequences that code for the same CDR3. The rearrangement joins TRBV5-1 to TRBJ1-4; 7 bases line up with TRBD1. Looked up from germline, CDR1 is SGHRS and CDR2 is YFSETQ. The V segment lost 0 bases and the J segment 5 bases; nucleotides outside the gene matches: 1. The CDR3 consists of 14 residues. CDR3 DNA: TGCGCCAGCAGCTTGGGACAGGGAAATGAAAAACTGTTTTTT. Its protein is CASSLGQGNEKLFF.

The chain has TRBV6-6 and TRBJ2-5; the match to TRBD2 covers 12 bases. Germline CDR1 and CDR2: MNHNY and SVGAGI (reference sequence). The CDR3 totals 16 residues. V was clipped by 8 bases and J by 1 base; unmatched bases: 8. The DNA for the CDR3 is TGTGCCAGCCTACAGACTAGCGGGAGACCCCAAGAGACCCAGTACTTC. This codes for CASLQTSGRPQETQYF.

This chain links TRBV28 with TRBJ2-7, with D unresolved. Germline lookup yields CDR1 MDHEN and CDR2 SYDVKM. The length of the CDR3 is 11 residues. V lost 3 bases to trimming and J lost 3 bases, with 3 bases between them. CDR3 nucleotides: TGTGCCAGCAGTTTCTTCTACGAGCAGTACTTC. The encoded protein is CASSFFYEQYF.

The chain combines TRBV7-8 with TRBJ2-5, with a possible D match to TRBD1 (6 bases). The CDR3 totals 14 residues. Germline CDR1 reads SGHVS; CDR2 reads FQNEAQ. Trimming cost V 5 bases and J 5 bases, with 15 bases left between them. The CDR3 sequence: CASSTTGSWETQYF. The DNA of the CDR3 is TGTGCCAGCAGCACTACAGGGTCGTGGGAGACCCAGTACTTC.

The chain uses TRBV27 and TRBJ2-7; D is uncertain. Germline V CDR1 and CDR2: MNHEY, SMNVEV (reference sequence). The CDR3 has 11 residues. V was cut by 4 bases and J by 5 bases, with 6 bases left in between. The CDR3 sequence: CASSSYDEQYF. Written as DNA, the CDR3 is TGTGCCAGCAGTTCCTACGACGAGCAGTACTTC.

V usage is TRBV6-4 and J usage is TRBJ1-1; D unclear. The V gene lost 4 bases and the J gene lost 1 base, with 13 bases spanning the gap. The CDR3 contains 15 residues. The germline gives CDR1 MRHNA, CDR2 SNTAGT. CDR3 loop: CASSVGRAENTEAFF. For the CDR3, the DNA is TGTGCCAGCAGTGTGGGCCGCGCTGAGAACACTGAAGCTTTCTTT.

V and J are TRBV4-3 and TRBJ2-3; 7 nucleotides match TRBD1. The trim removed 4 bases at V and 2 bases at J, leaving 9 bases unmatched. This CDR3 spans 16 amino acids. Germline CDR1 LGHNA, CDR2 YSLEER. The CDR3 DNA reads TGCGCCAGCAGCCTGGGACAGCAGGTGCCCACAGATACGCAGTATTTT. Protein product: CASSLGQQVPTDTQYF.

The chain's CDR3 is CASSQERASGDSYEQYF. DNA of the CDR3: TGCGCCAGCAGCCAAGAAAGGGCTAGCGGGGACTCCTACGAGCAGTACTTC. The chain employs TRBV4-1 and TRBJ2-7, with 9 bases that match TRBD2. The CDR3 extends over 17 amino acids. J gave up 0 bases and V 0 bases, and 6 bases lay outside the gene matches. Germline V lookup: CDR1 MGHRA, CDR2 YSYEKL.

CDR3 DNA: TGTGCCAGCAGCCAAGAACTTAACAATGAGCAGTTCTTC. Its protein product is CASSQELNNEQFF. This sequence joins TRBV3-1 (or the pseudogene TRBV3-2) and TRBJ2-1, with D hard to call. CDR1 and CDR2 (germline): LGHDT, YNNKEL (reference sequence). The V gene lost 0 bases and the J gene lost 5 bases, with 5 bases spanning the gap. The CDR3 consists of 13 residues.

The chain is built from TRBV11-2 and TRBJ1-4; D not resolved. CDR3 length equals 14 residues. In germline, CDR1 is SGHAT, CDR2 FQNNGV. The V gene lost 2 bases and the J gene lost 7 bases, with 11 bases spanning the gap. The CDR3 here is CASSLSVRIEKLFF. DNA for the CDR3: TGTGCCAGCAGCTTATCCGTCAGAATTGAAAAACTGTTTTTT.